This TCR beta chain is from a study of T cells in Graves' hyperthyroidism and ophthalmopathy. Diagnostic decisions used clinical symptoms, serum thyroxine and TRAb, thyroid ultrasound and orbital computed tomography. This clonotype showed up many times. Its antigen is undetermined. Study results and caveats: Most expanded thyroid clonotypes above 0.001 also appeared in blood.

Trimming removed 2 bases from V and 5 bases from J; junction bases left unmatched: 3. CDR1 and CDR2 from the germline V gene are GTSNPN and SVGIG (reference sequence). The CDR3 loop spans 12 amino acids. There were TCR beta CDR3 regions amplified from RNA transcripts. First-round RT-PCR with HTBI primers amplified the TCR CDR3 region. Each CDR3 protein is one row after TCRdb ran MiXCR on the multiplex PCR reads. The sample has about 610,000 distinct CDR3 sequences; approximately 15% are singletons. Material for sequencing was blood. J is TRBJ2-7 and V is TRBV30, with TRBD1 identical over 7 bases. This sequence originates from a woman between 40 and 55 years old with Graves' ophthalmopathy. The CDR3 nucleotides are TGTGCCTGGAGTCCAACAGGGGACGAGCAGTACTTC. Its translation is CAWSPTGDEQYF.